The 32 T cell receptor beta chains reported below all come from one sample, sequenced in a study of T-cell reconstitution after alpha-beta-depleted transplantation in children. Unique molecular identifiers featured in how the TCRbeta library was prepared. TCRdb fed the PCR reads into MiXCR, producing one record per CDR3 protein. Among about 410,000 distinct CDR3 sequences listed, about a fifth were seen once. This material consisted of PBMCs from the stem cell graft donor, taken from the stem cell graft. The receptor set was obtained from a human donor who donated a stem cell graft to a child with acute myeloid leukemia.

The chain employs TRBV20-1 and TRBJ2-1; possibly TRBD1 for D (6 bases). Looked up from germline, CDR1 is DFQATT and CDR2 is SNEGSKA (reference sequence). V lost 0 bases to trimming and J lost 1 base, with 10 bases between them. There are 15 residues in the CDR3. The CDR3 DNA is TGCAGTGCTAGAGAAGGGGGTTATTCCTACAATGAGCAGTTCTTC. Translation gives CSAREGGYSYNEQFF.

The rearrangement links TRBV5-1 to TRBJ2-7, with TRBD2 identical over 10 bases. The length of the CDR3 is 16 residues. V shed 0 bases, J shed 5 bases, and the junction held 8 bases outside the gene matches. Germline CDR1 reads SGHRS; CDR2 reads YFSETQ. CDR3 DNA sequence: TGCGCCAGCAGCTTGGAACCTAGCGGGAGAGCCAACGAGCAGTACTTC. It codes for CASSLEPSGRANEQYF. Complete variable domain (other parts from reference TRBV5-1 and TRBJ2-7): KAGVTQTPRYLIKTRGQQVTLSCSPISGHRSVSWYQQTPGQGLQFLFEYFSETQRNKGNFPGRFSGRQFSNSRSEMNVSTLELGDSALYLCASSLEPSGRANEQYFGPGTRLTVT.

This clonotype has only a few counts. The chain has TRBV20-1 and TRBJ2-1, with 8 bases aligning to TRBD2. The CDR3 contains 16 residues. The J segment lost 0 bases and the V segment lost 2 bases, leaving 6 bases of the junction unmatched. CDR1 DFQATT and CDR2 SNEGSKA come from the germline V gene (reference sequence). CDR3 region: CSARNPSGSSYNEQFF. CDR3 DNA sequence: TGCAGTGCTAGAAACCCAAGCGGGAGCTCCTACAATGAGCAGTTCTTC.

This clonotype has just a few counts. V gene TRBV28 combines with J gene TRBJ2-7; tentatively, D is TRBD2 (5 bases). Trimming shortened V by 5 bases and J by 3 bases, and 17 bases separated the two germline ends. The V gene's germline CDR1 is MDHEN and CDR2 SYDVKM. The CDR3 has 15 amino acids. CDR3 protein: CASSPPPSRSYEQYF. CDR3 nucleotides: TGTGCCAGCAGTCCCCCCCCTAGCCGGAGCTACGAGCAGTACTTC.

V is TRBV28 and J is TRBJ2-7; 14 positions agree with TRBD2. CDR1 MDHEN and CDR2 SYDVKM come from the germline V gene. This CDR3 has 16 amino acids. The ends lost 5 bases at V and 6 bases at J; junction bases unmatched: 9. DNA of the CDR3: TGTGCCAGCAGTCCCGGACTAGCGGGAGGTCTCTCCGAGCAGTACTTC. This gives the protein CASSPGLAGGLSEQYF.

In its sample, this clonotype was seen a few times. The J gene is TRBJ1-1, the V gene TRBV28; a possible D gene is TRBD1 (5 bases). The V end was cut by 1 base, the J end by 3 bases, with 9 bases between. Germline CDR1 is MDHEN and CDR2 is SYDVKM. The CDR3 loop spans 14 amino acids. Here the CDR3 DNA reads TGTGCCAGCAGTTTATCTGGGACGTACACTGAAGCTTTCTTT. Amino acid sequence: CASSLSGTYTEAFF.

The rearrangement joins TRBV20-1 to TRBJ1-1; 7 nucleotides align to TRBD1. Germline V gene sequence: CDR1 DFQATT, CDR2 SNEGSKA (reference sequence). The CDR3 contains 14 residues. The junction had 11 bases not matched to a gene; V was cut back by 4 bases and J by 6 bases. The CDR3 sequence: CSATSTGSRAEAFF. In nucleotides, the CDR3 is TGCAGTGCTACCTCGACAGGGTCGAGAGCTGAAGCTTTCTTT.

This clonotype was seen repeatedly, ten times or more. This chain joins TRBV7-6 and TRBJ2-7; 8 positions match TRBD1. This CDR3 region has 14 residues. The germline V gene has CDR1 SGHVS and CDR2 FNYEAQ. V lost 1 base to trimming and J lost 3 bases; unmatched junction nucleotides: 2. The CDR3 region is CASSLGGQVYEQYF. CDR3 bases: TGTGCCAGCAGCTTAGGGGGACAGGTCTACGAGCAGTACTTC.

This clonotype was detected only a few times. V usage is TRBV6-1 and J usage is TRBJ2-3; D is perhaps TRBD2 (5 bases). This CDR3 is 14 amino acids long. The V end was cut by 5 bases, the J end by 3 bases, with 12 bases between. The germline gives CDR1 MNHNS, CDR2 SASEGT. CDR3 amino acids: CASSKRAATDTQYF. As DNA, the CDR3 is TGTGCCAGCAGTAAGAGGGCGGCGACAGATACGCAGTATTTT.

In its sample, this clonotype was seen a few times. The V and J genes are TRBV20-1 and TRBJ2-3; no clear D gene. V shed 0 bases and J shed 2 bases, with 21 bases lying between them. The CDR3 has 18 residues. Germline CDR1 is DFQATT and CDR2 is SNEGSKA (reference sequence). The CDR3 DNA follows: TGCAGTGCTAGAGATCCGGTTTCCCGGAATCGATACACAGATACGCAGTATTTT. Amino acid sequence: CSARDPVSRNRYTDTQYF.

The table lists this clonotype with a few counts. The V gene is TRBV24-1, the J gene TRBJ2-3; no reliable D call. Germline V gene data show CDR1 as KGHDR and CDR2 as SFDVKD. The V end lost 1 base, the J end lost 3 bases, and 7 bases lay between the germline ends. This CDR3 region has 14 residues. The CDR3 loop is CATSDFSGTDTQYF. In nucleotides, the CDR3 is TGTGCCACCAGTGATTTTTCTGGGACAGATACGCAGTATTTT.

In its sample, this clonotype was seen many times. This sequence joins TRBV29-1 and TRBJ1-2, with D unresolved. The CDR3 extends over 13 amino acids. The ends were cut back, 3 bases at V and 4 bases at J, with 12 bases in the middle. Germline loops: CDR1 SQVTM, CDR2 ANQGSEA. CDR3 sequence: CSVDGISSYGYTF. CDR3 nucleotide sequence: TGCAGCGTTGATGGCATATCTAGCTATGGCTACACCTTC.

There are many counts of this clonotype. The V call is TRBV29-1, the J call TRBJ2-1; D gene unclear. The V gene lost 2 bases and the J gene lost 7 bases, with 18 bases spanning the gap. CDR3 length equals 15 residues. Germline values: CDR1 SQVTM, CDR2 ANQGSEA. The CDR3 DNA is TGCAGCGTTGAACCCGATCCTGGGTTTGCAAATGAGCAGTTCTTC. It is translated as CSVEPDPGFANEQFF.

The chain recombines TRBV28 with TRBJ1-1; D is possibly TRBD1 (5 bases). V was trimmed by 5 bases and J by 10 bases, leaving 20 bases between them. Germline V gives CDR1 MDHEN, CDR2 SYDVKM. The CDR3 consists of 14 residues. CDR3 nucleotides: TGTGCCAGCAGTCCGACCCCCGTTGGGGCTGGAGCTTTCTTT. Amino acid sequence: CASSPTPVGAGAFF.

The chain joins TRBV15 to TRBJ1-2; 10 positions agree with TRBD1. With V trimmed by 8 bases and J by 7 bases, 7 bases remained unmatched. CDR1 and CDR2 (germline): LNHNV, YYDKDF (reference sequence). This CDR3 has 13 residues. CDR3 region: CATDRDRGGGYTF. As DNA, the CDR3 is TGTGCCACCGACCGGGACAGGGGTGGTGGCTACACCTTC.

This clonotype was seen only a few times. V usage is TRBV4-2 and J usage is TRBJ2-7, with 9 bases fitting TRBD2. Per germline, CDR1 LGHNA and CDR2 YNFKEQ. J lost 6 bases, V lost 3 bases, and 6 bases had no gene match. The CDR3 has 14 amino acids. The CDR3 bases are TGTGCCAGCAGCCAGTCGTGGCGGGAGGGCGAGCAGTACTTC. As protein: CASSQSWREGEQYF.

The rearrangement links TRBV2 to TRBJ1-2; D is unclear. This CDR3 is 13 amino acids long. Trimming took 1 base from V and 4 from J, leaving 7 bases between them. Germline V gives CDR1 SNHLY, CDR2 FYNNEI. The CDR3 DNA sequence: TGTGCCAGCAGTGAAGGGGGTGGCTATGGCTACACCTTC. Its translation: CASSEGGGYGYTF.

The chain has TRBV29-1 and TRBJ2-2; no clear D. The ends were cut back, 6 bases at V and 2 bases at J, with 16 bases in the middle. The germline V gene has CDR1 SQVTM and CDR2 ANQGSEA. This CDR3 is built from 15 residues. DNA of the CDR3: TGCAGCGTCCTCCGGGCCGCGGATAACACCGGGGAGCTGTTTTTT. Translation: CSVLRAADNTGELFF.

Only a few counts were recorded for this clonotype. CDR3 amino acids: CASSPASGFTGELFF. In nucleotides, the CDR3 is TGTGCCAGCAGCCCCGCTAGCGGGTTCACCGGGGAGCTGTTTTTT. This chain connects TRBV4-2 to TRBJ2-2; 8 nucleotides agree with TRBD2. The CDR3 spans 15 residues. Losses at the gene ends were 4 bases for V and 4 bases for J; bases not matched to a gene: 5. CDR1 is LGHNA and CDR2 is YNFKEQ in the germline V gene.

The chain has TRBV9 and TRBJ2-1; 9 bases fit TRBD2. Germline loops: CDR1 SGDLS, CDR2 YYNGEE. The CDR3 covers 16 residues. Trimming cost V 0 bases and J 5 bases; bases outside gene matches: 6. The DNA for the CDR3 is TGTGCCAGCAGCGTAGTGGGTAGCGGGAGCCACAATGAGCAGTTCTTC. Amino acids: CASSVVGSGSHNEQFF.

This clonotype has a handful of counts. This chain uses TRBV7-8 with TRBJ2-1; 7 bases match TRBD2. Losses at the gene ends were 4 bases for V and 1 base for J; bases not matched to a gene: 4. Germline CDR1 and CDR2: SGHVS and FQNEAQ. This CDR3 region has 15 residues. CDR3 amino acids: CASSSGLVSYNEQFF. The CDR3 DNA reads as TGTGCCAGCAGCTCAGGACTAGTTTCCTACAATGAGCAGTTCTTC.

The chain employs TRBV6-6 and TRBJ2-1, with 7 bases that match TRBD2. Trimming removed 6 bases from V and 10 bases from J; junction bases left unmatched: 6. The CDR3 extends over 12 amino acids. CDR1 is MNHNY, CDR2 SVGAGI, per germline (reference sequence). The CDR3 loop is CASRTSSGEQFF. The DNA for the CDR3 is TGTGCCAGCAGGACTAGCAGCGGCGAGCAGTTCTTC.

The chain links TRBV12-3 or TRBV12-4 to TRBJ1-5; D unclear. This CDR3 comprises 16 residues. Trimming shortened V by 4 bases and J by 0 bases, and 13 bases separated the two germline ends. CDR3 amino acids: CASSSISSASNQPQHF. DNA for the CDR3: TGTGCCAGCAGTTCAATTAGCTCAGCTAGCAATCAGCCCCAGCATTTT.

The chain employs TRBV4-1 and TRBJ2-2; D gene ambiguous. Germline assignment: CDR1 MGHRA and CDR2 YSYEKL. Trimming left V 4 bases short and J 0 bases short, with 12 bases between. CDR3 length: 16 amino acids. The CDR3 reads CASSPTRLTNTGELFF. CDR3 nucleotide sequence: TGCGCCAGCAGCCCAACACGCCTTACGAACACCGGGGAGCTGTTTTTT.

The J gene is TRBJ2-7, the V gene TRBV12-3 or TRBV12-4; perhaps TRBD1 as D (5 bases). CDR3 size: 15 residues. The V and J ends lost 6 bases and 3 bases respectively, with 18 bases between them. Here the CDR3 reads CASSPDISGIYEQYF. The CDR3 coding sequence is TGTGCCAGCAGCCCCGACATCTCAGGGATCTACGAGCAGTACTTC.

This clonotype appeared many times. The chain carries TRBV29-1 and TRBJ1-1; no firm D call. The CDR3 is 13 amino acids. CDR1 and CDR2 from the germline V gene are SQVTM and ANQGSEA. The V gene lost 2 bases and the J gene lost 2 bases, with 9 bases spanning the gap. CDR3 residues: CSVEIQSNTEAFF. The DNA for the CDR3 is TGCAGCGTTGAAATACAATCCAACACTGAAGCTTTCTTT.

The chain couples TRBV18 to TRBJ2-7; possible D gene TRBD1, 6 bases. Germline CDR1 reads KGHSH; CDR2 reads LQKENI. V lost 6 bases, J lost 2 bases, and 17 bases lay in between. CDR3 size: 15 residues. This chain's CDR3 is CASSTPRQGPYEQYF. The CDR3 DNA follows: TGTGCCAGCTCGACCCCTCGGCAGGGGCCCTACGAGCAGTACTTC.

The chain has TRBV7-9 and TRBJ2-3; 10 bases map to TRBD2. In germline, CDR1 is SEHNR, CDR2 FQNEAQ (reference sequence). CDR3 length: 17 amino acids. V was pared by 4 bases and J by 2 bases, with 9 bases of the junction left unmatched. The CDR3 nucleotides are TGTGCCAGCAGCTATCCCAGGACTAGCGGAAACACAGATACGCAGTATTTT. Its translation is CASSYPRTSGNTDTQYF. Based on the CDR3 plus reference TRBV7-9 and TRBJ2-3, the full variable domain is DTGVSQNPRHKITKRGQNVTFRCDPISEHNRLYWYRQTLGQGPEFLTYFQNEAQLEKSRLLSDRFSAERPKGSFSTLEIQRTEQGDSAMYLCASSYPRTSGNTDTQYFGPGTRLTVL.

The rearrangement links TRBV29-1 to TRBJ2-2, with a tentative D call TRBD1 (6 bases). This CDR3 contains 13 residues. V lost 7 bases to trimming and J lost 0 bases, with 9 bases between them. Germline CDR1 reads SQVTM; CDR2 reads ANQGSEA. The CDR3 DNA reads as TGCAGCGCTGGGACACCGAACACCGGGGAGCTGTTTTTT. Protein sequence: CSAGTPNTGELFF.

This clonotype was counted many times. This chain links TRBV10-3 with TRBJ1-2; the D is unclear. CDR3 length: 12 amino acids. Germline V gene lookup returns CDR1 ENHRY and CDR2 SYGVKD. The V gene lost 6 bases and the J gene lost 0 bases, with 5 bases spanning the gap. The CDR3 region is CAIRGTNYGYTF. The CDR3 DNA sequence: TGTGCCATCAGGGGAACTAACTATGGCTACACCTTC.

In regard to this clonotype: A much larger clone lies a single base off, so this may be a read error. The chain carries TRBV12-3 or TRBV12-4 and TRBJ2-2, with 8 bases that match TRBD2. CDR3 length: 16 amino acids. The CDR3 spells CASSLRLAGDTVELFF. CDR3 bases: TGTGCCAGCAGTTTACGGCTAGCGGGCGACACCGTGGAGCTGTTTTTT.

This chain joins TRBV12-3 or TRBV12-4 and TRBJ2-2; possible D gene TRBD2, 5 bases. The CDR3 loop spans 14 amino acids. V lost 3 bases and J lost 1, with 6 bases in between. The CDR3 spells CASSFGMNTGELFF. CDR3 nucleotide sequence: TGTGCCAGCAGTTTCGGGATGAACACCGGGGAGCTGTTTTTT.